Sequencing of this T cell receptor beta chain was carried out in a study of T cell responses to AZD1222 COVID-19 vaccine. Whole-study results and caveats: Distributed over spike, vaccine-associated CD4 TCRs predominated at 160-218 and 743-854.

A note on this clone: Antigen unknown.

Germline assignment: CDR1 SGHVS and CDR2 FQNEAQ. V shed 7 bases and J 3 bases; nucleotides not matched to a gene: 8. The CDR3 length is 16 residues. Some clones are missing from TCRdb's copy, which holds only in-frame ones; the method was immunoSEQ multiplex PCR. Found here are around 130,000 clones, about 89% of them singletons; the top ten hold approximately 8.8%. This sample comprised peripheral blood, obtained 28 days after the second AZD1222 dose. The chain recombines TRBV7-8 with TRBJ2-3; 12 bases agree with TRBD1. This TCR derives from an adult who received the AZD1222 COVID-19 vaccine. In DNA form, the CDR3 reads TGTGCCAGCAACAACCCGGGACAGGGGGCTACAGATACGCAGTATTTT. Translating gives CASNNPGQGATDTQYF.